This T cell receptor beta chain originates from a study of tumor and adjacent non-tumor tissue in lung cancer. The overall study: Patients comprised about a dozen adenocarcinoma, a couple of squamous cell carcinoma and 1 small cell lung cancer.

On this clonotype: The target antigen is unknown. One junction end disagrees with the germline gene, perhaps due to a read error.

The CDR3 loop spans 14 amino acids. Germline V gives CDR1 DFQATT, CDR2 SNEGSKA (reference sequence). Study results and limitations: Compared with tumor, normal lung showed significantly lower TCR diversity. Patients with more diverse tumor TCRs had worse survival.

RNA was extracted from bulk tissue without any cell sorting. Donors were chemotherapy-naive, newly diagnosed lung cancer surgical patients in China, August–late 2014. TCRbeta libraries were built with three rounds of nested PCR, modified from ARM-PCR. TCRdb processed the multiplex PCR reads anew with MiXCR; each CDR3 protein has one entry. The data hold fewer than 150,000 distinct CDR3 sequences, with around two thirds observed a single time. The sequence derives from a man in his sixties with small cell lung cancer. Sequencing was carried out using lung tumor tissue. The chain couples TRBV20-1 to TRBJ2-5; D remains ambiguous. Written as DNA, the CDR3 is TGCAGTGCTGGAGATCCCCGGACCCTGGAGACCCAGTACTTC. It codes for CSAGDPRTLETQYF.